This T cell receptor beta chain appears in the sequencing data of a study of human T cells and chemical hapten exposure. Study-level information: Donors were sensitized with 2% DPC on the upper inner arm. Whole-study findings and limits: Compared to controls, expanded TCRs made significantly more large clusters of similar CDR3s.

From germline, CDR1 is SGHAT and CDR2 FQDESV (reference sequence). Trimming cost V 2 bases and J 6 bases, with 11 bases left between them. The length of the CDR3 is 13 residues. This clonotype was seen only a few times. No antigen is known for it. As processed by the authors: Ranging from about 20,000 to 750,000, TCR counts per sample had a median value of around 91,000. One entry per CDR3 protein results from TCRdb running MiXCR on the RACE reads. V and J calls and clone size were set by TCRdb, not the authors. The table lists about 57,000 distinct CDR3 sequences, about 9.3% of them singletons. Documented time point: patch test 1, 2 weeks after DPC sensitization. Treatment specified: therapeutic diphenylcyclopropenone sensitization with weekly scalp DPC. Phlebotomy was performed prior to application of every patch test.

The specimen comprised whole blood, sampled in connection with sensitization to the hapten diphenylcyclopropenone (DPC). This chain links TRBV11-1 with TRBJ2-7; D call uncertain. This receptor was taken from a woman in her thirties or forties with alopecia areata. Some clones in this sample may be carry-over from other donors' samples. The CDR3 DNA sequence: TGTGCCAGCAGCTTACGACCTCCTCTCGAGCAGTACTTC. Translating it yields CASSLRPPLEQYF.